This T cell receptor beta chain is drawn from a study of blood T cell repertoires in COVID-19. Study details: The analysed material was cDNA or gDNA that came from T cells, B-cell-depleted T cells, or PBMCs.

Under the authors' procedure: Amplified reference gene primers provided the basis for estimating nucleated cell counts. Produced via immunoSEQ multiplex PCR; TCRdb's table is partial and in-frame only. D and trimming were read from the DNA, whereas the V and J calls and clone size are those reported in that table. The sample has approximately 110,000 clones; around 78% are singletons. The CDR3 is made up of 15 amino acids. The germline V gene has CDR1 SGHKS and CDR2 YYEKEE (reference sequence). V was clipped by 1 base and J by 0 bases, with 10 bases between them. The sequence derives from an older woman with acute or convalescent COVID-19. The sequenced sample was peripheral blood. The V gene is TRBV5-5, the J gene TRBJ1-2; D remains ambiguous. The CDR3 bases are TGTGCCAGCAGCTTGAAGAGTATTGCTAACTATGGCTACACCTTC. Translating gives CASSLKSIANYGYTF.